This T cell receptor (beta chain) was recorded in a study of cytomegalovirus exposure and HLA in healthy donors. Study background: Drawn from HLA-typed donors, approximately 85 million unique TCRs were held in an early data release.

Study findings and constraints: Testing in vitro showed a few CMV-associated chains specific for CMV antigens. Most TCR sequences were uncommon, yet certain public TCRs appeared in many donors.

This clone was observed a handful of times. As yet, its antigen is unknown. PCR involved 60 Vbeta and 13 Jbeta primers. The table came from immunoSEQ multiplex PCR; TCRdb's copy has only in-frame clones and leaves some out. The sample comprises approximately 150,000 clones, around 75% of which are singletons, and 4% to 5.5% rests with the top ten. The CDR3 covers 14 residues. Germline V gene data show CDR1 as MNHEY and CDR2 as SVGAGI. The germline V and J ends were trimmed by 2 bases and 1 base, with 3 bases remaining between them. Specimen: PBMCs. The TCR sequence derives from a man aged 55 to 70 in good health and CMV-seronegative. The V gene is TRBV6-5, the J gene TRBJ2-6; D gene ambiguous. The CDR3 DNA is TGTGCCAGCAGTTACCTGTCTGGGGCCAACGTCCTGACTTTC. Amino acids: CASSYLSGANVLTF.